Below, 6 T cell receptor beta chains from the same sample are listed, as sequenced in a study of Ad26.COV2.S vaccination and SARS-CoV-2 variants. Treatment here: about 20 received Ad26.COV2.S at low or high dose, single or two shots; several received placebo; per-sample allocation not given. Day 63 after the first vaccine or placebo injection was the time point for sampling. The data were produced by immunoSEQ multiplex PCR, yet TCRdb's version contains in-frame clones alone and is incomplete. The table shows about 460,000 clones, with 80% to 90% occurring only once. The sequencing here drew on peripheral blood, taken in a trial of Ad26.COV2.S vaccine versus placebo. The receptors come from a person between 18 and 65 years old who received the Ad26.COV2.S COVID-19 vaccine or a placebo.

J is TRBJ2-1 and V is TRBV6-5; D not certain. Looked up from germline, CDR1 is MNHEY and CDR2 is SVGAGI. Between the trimmed V and J ends, which lost 0 bases and 4 bases, there was a span of 7 bases. This CDR3 spans 14 amino acids. CDR3: CASSYSNVYNEQFF. The CDR3, as DNA: TGTGCCAGCAGTTACTCGAACGTTTACAATGAGCAGTTCTTC.

This clone was seen a handful of times. The chain carries TRBV7-2 and TRBJ1-4; TRBD1 agrees at 8 bases. J lost 4 bases, V lost 6 bases, and 13 bases had no gene match. Germline lookup yields CDR1 SGHTA and CDR2 FQGNSA. The CDR3 is 17 amino acids. The CDR3 sequence is CASSLLRGLGSNEKLFF. The CDR3 DNA is TGTGCCAGCAGTTTACTCAGGGGGCTGGGTAGTAATGAAAAACTGTTTTTT.

This chain uses TRBV27 with TRBJ1-1, with 8 bases aligning to TRBD1. Losses at the gene ends were 6 bases for V and 7 bases for J; bases not matched to a gene: 10. CDR3 length: 14 residues. Germline lookup yields CDR1 MNHEY and CDR2 SMNVEV (reference sequence). The CDR3 region has the DNA TGTGCCAGCAGCCGGTCCAACGACAGGGGTGAAGCTTTCTTT. Its protein product is CASSRSNDRGEAFF.

The rearrangement links TRBV6-6 to TRBJ1-4; 10 bases line up with TRBD1. V lost 5 bases and J lost 8; bases outside the gene matches: 5. Germline CDR1 and CDR2: MNHNY and SVGAGI (reference sequence). CDR3 length: 14 amino acids. CDR3 in amino acids: CASSRTGGYEKLFF. Here the CDR3 DNA reads TGTGCCAGCAGTAGGACAGGGGGATACGAAAAACTGTTTTTT.

The rearrangement uses TRBV3-1 (or the pseudogene TRBV3-2) and TRBJ1-5; D might be TRBD1 (5 bases). Germline CDR1 reads LGHDT; CDR2 reads YNNKEL (reference sequence). The CDR3 runs to 12 residues. Trimming removed 6 bases from V and 7 bases from J, with 10 bases in between. The CDR3 loop is CASSPQGQPQHF. Here the CDR3 DNA reads TGTGCCAGCAGTCCTCAGGGCCAGCCCCAGCATTTT.

The gene calls are TRBV29-1 and TRBJ2-1; D is unresolved. V lost 3 bases, J lost 7 bases, and 7 bases lay in between. Germline V gives CDR1 SQVTM, CDR2 ANQGSEA. The CDR3 runs 11 residues. CDR3 DNA: TGCAGCGTTGAGGCCGTAAATGAGCAGTTCTTC. Its translation is CSVEAVNEQFF.